This T cell receptor beta chain was captured in a study of T cell changes during pregnancy in multiple sclerosis. Assay used: immunoSEQ multiplex PCR; TCRdb lists only in-frame clones, some missing. The sample shows around 35,000 clones, approximately 90% of them seen only once. The ends were cut back, 1 base at V and 2 bases at J, with 5 bases in the middle. Germline-derived CDR1 and CDR2 are MNHEY and SMNVEV (reference sequence). The CDR3 has 13 amino acids. The gene calls are TRBV27 and TRBJ1-1; D is ambiguous. Source: CD8+ T cells from peripheral blood mononuclear cells, taken in the first trimester of pregnancy. The sequence derives from a female donor with multiple sclerosis, enrolled in a pregnancy study. The chain's CDR3 is CASSLYSNTEAFF. CDR3 in DNA: TGTGCCAGCAGTTTATACAGTAACACTGAAGCTTTCTTT.